The present T cell receptor beta chain was sequenced within a study of blood T cells in healthy people across ages. Overall study results and limits: Getting older went along with TCR beta diversity per million T cells dropping roughly linearly.

The germline gives CDR1 SQVTM, CDR2 ANQGSEA. The CDR3 runs 14 residues. The V gene end was trimmed by 6 bases and the J gene end by 6 bases; junction bases not matched to a gene: 11. The second PCR ran roughly 7 to 11 cycles with a sample-barcoded 5' primer and J-beta primers. Via MiXCR, TCRdb re-called the 5' RACE reads, giving one row per CDR3 protein. The top ten clones hold about 0.72% of a sample with 800,000 to 1,300,000 distinct CDR3 sequences, around 25% of them seen once. This clonotype was observed a few times. Its antigen is still unknown. The same data also went into a second study, on T cells of mothers and their children.

This clonotype was sampled from a girl aged 2-10 years in good health. V is TRBV29-1 and J is TRBJ2-7, with 10 positions matching TRBD1. The sample comprised blood. CDR3 bases: TGCAGCGTCCAAGGGGGGACAGGGGTTAGCGAGCAGTACTTC. Translated, it gives CSVQGGTGVSEQYF.